This paragraph covers one T cell receptor (beta chain) sequence. Germline CDR1 SGDLS, CDR2 YYNGEE. V gave up 0 bases and J gave up 12 bases; unmatched junction bases: 9. The CDR3 covers 14 residues. The sample is drawn from a study of shared clonotypes between healthy human individuals. The test was conducted at deep level. TCRdb keeps only in-frame clones here, not all; method: immunoSEQ multiplex PCR. The sample lists over a million clones; 70% to 80% were seen once. This sequence originates from a young man in good health. Some clones in this sample may be carry-over from other donors' samples. V is TRBV9 and J is TRBJ2-1; 7 nucleotides align to TRBD2. The sample was memory CD4+ T cells from PBMCs. Subset denoted: CD45RA-negative fraction. CDR3 sequence: CASSVVGLAGMQFF. In nucleotides, the CDR3 is TGTGCCAGCAGCGTAGTAGGTTTAGCGGGTATGCAGTTCTTC. The variable domain in full, completed from reference TRBV9 and TRBJ2-1, reads DSGVTQTPKHLITATGQRVTLRCSPRSGDLSVYWYQQSLDQGLQFLIQYYNGEERAKGNILERFSAQQFPDLHSELNLSSLELGDSALYFCASSVVGLAGMQFFGPGTRLTVL.